Following are 15 T cell receptor beta chains from one sample sequenced in a study of tumor-infiltrating lymphocytes in primary liver carcinoma. Total RNA amounting to approximately 460 ng was the source from which TCR beta cDNA was made with a constant-region primer. Slightly modified ARM-PCR served as the procedure for the TCR beta libraries. These libraries came from three rounds of nested multiplex PCR. The first two PCR rounds, nine to ten cycles each, used TRBV1-TRBV30 forward primers and a C-beta reverse primer. In TCRdb, the multiplex PCR reads were re-called with MiXCR into one record per CDR3 protein. The sample contains 50,000 to 60,000 distinct CDR3 sequences, around 73% of which appear only once. Co-extraction of both nucleic acids (RNA and DNA) used about 19-33 mg of unsorted bulk tissue. The sample comprised liver tumor tissue from sampling region 5. Documented subset: tumor region T5, tumor centre. These receptors all stem from a man in his forties with primary liver carcinoma and hepatitis B virus infection.

The chain employs TRBV29-1 and TRBJ2-5, with a weak D call TRBD1 (5 bases). Deletions cut 7 bases from V and 5 bases from J, with 17 bases between. CDR1 is SQVTM, CDR2 ANQGSEA, per germline. The CDR3 extends over 13 amino acids. In nucleotides, the CDR3 is TGCAGCGGCCAGGGTGCGGATTTCGAGACCCAGTACTTC. As protein: CSGQGADFETQYF.

In its sample, this clonotype was seen a few times. The rearrangement uses TRBV11-2 and TRBJ1-2; TRBD1 matches at 11 bases. Germline CDR1 is SGHAT and CDR2 is FQNNGV. V was pared by 4 bases and J by 3 bases, with 7 bases of the junction left unmatched. The CDR3 runs 16 residues. The CDR3 sequence: CASSYRDRGTYYGYTF. The CDR3 DNA reads as TGTGCCAGCAGCTACCGGGACAGGGGGACATACTATGGCTACACCTTC.

Turning to this clonotype: Being one base from a much bigger clone, this may be a read error. In DNA form, the CDR3 reads TGTGCCAGCAGTGCACCGGAGGGGGTCGCTGAAGCTTTCTTT. It is translated as CASSAPEGVAEAFF. The chain joins TRBV2 to TRBJ1-1; TRBD1 is a possible D gene (6 bases). Germline CDR1 reads SNHLY; CDR2 reads FYNNEI. Trimming shortened V by 4 bases and J by 6 bases, and 15 bases separated the two germline ends. There are 14 residues in the CDR3.

Concerning this clonotype: The junction departs from germline at one end; a sequencing error may be responsible. The chain is built from TRBV6-2 or TRBV6-3 and TRBJ1-1; a weak D match, TRBD1 (6 bases). The length of the CDR3 is 16 residues. Germline V gene lookup returns CDR1 MNHEY and CDR2 SVGEGT. For the CDR3, the DNA is TGTACCAGCAGTTACTCACCTTACAGGGCGGTGACTGAAGCTTTCTTT. This gives the protein CTSSYSPYRAVTEAFF.

This chain links TRBV10-3 with TRBJ2-5, with 7 bases lining up with TRBD1. The CDR3 totals 14 residues. The ends lost 4 bases at V and 13 bases at J; junction bases unmatched: 15. CDR1 ENHRY and CDR2 SYGVKD come from the germline V gene. CDR3 protein: CAISATGLGETRYF. DNA of the CDR3: TGTGCCATCAGTGCGACAGGGTTGGGAGAGACGCGGTACTTC.

This clonotype occurred a few times. An end of the junction does not agree with germline; a read error may underlie this. V gene TRBV29-1 combines with J gene TRBJ2-5; D possibly matches TRBD1 or TRBD2 (5 bases each). This CDR3 has 13 amino acids. The germline V gene encodes CDR1 SQVTM and CDR2 ANQGSEA. CDR3 nucleotides: TGCAGCGTCAATAGAGGGGCTCAAGAGGCCCAGTACTTC. It specifies CSVNRGAQEAQYF.

This clonotype was picked up a small number of times. Given a much more abundant clone one base away, this may be a read error. V usage is TRBV28 and J usage is TRBJ1-3; D not certain. This CDR3 contains 17 residues. The germline V gene has CDR1 MDHEN and CDR2 SYDVKM. CDR3 amino acids: CANSLISGKTSGNTIYF. The CDR3, as DNA: TGTGCCAACAGTTTAATCTCTGGCAAGACATCTGGAAACACCATATATTTT.

This sequence joins TRBV12-3 or TRBV12-4 and TRBJ1-1; D might be TRBD1 (5 bases). The CDR3 spans 13 residues. V lost 3 bases, J lost 1 base, and 6 bases lay in between. For the CDR3, the DNA is TGTGCCAGCAGTTTCGGGGGGAACACTGAAGCTTTCTTT. This encodes CASSFGGNTEAFF.

With regard to this clonotype: One end of the junction is discordant with germline, which a read error may explain. The DNA of the CDR3 is TGCGCCAGCAAGCAAGATGGGTTCCGCTCTGGGGCCAACGTCCCGACTTTC. This translates into CASKQDGFRSGANVPTF. The rearrangement uses TRBV4-3 and TRBJ2-6; TRBD1 might be the D (5 bases). CDR3 length: 17 residues. Germline loops: CDR1 LGHNA, CDR2 YSLEER.

This clonotype has at least ten counts. The chain carries TRBV5-8 and TRBJ2-1; 13 nucleotides align to TRBD2. The CDR3 contains 16 residues. Unmatched junction bases numbered 4, after V lost 3 bases and J lost 4 bases. In germline, CDR1 is SGHTS, CDR2 YDEGEE. The CDR3 nucleotides read TGTGCCAGCAGCTCGGGACTAGCGGGATTATACAATGAGCAGTTCTTC. As protein: CASSSGLAGLYNEQFF.

Concerning this clonotype: This may stem from a read error, because a much larger clone lies one nucleotide away. The CDR3 end shows no conserved phenylalanine or tryptophan, and so a read error is likely. This chain joins TRBV2 and TRBJ2-1; 8 nucleotides agree with TRBD2. Trimming at V came to 4 bases and at J to 4 bases, leaving 6 bases not matched to a gene. The CDR3 totals 15 residues. Per germline, CDR1 SNHLY and CDR2 FYNNEI. Here the CDR3 reads CASSVGPSGYNEQFL. The CDR3 bases are TGTGCCAGCAGTGTAGGGCCTAGCGGGTACAATGAGCAGTTCCTC.

The sample holds a few counts of this clonotype. V and J are TRBV29-1 and TRBJ1-5; no definite D call. Germline CDR1 and CDR2: SQVTM and ANQGSEA. The CDR3 loop spans 13 amino acids. V dropped 4 bases and J dropped 4 bases, with 11 bases sitting between them. DNA of the CDR3: TGCAGCGTTGTCAGTGGTGTTAATCAGCCCCAGCATTTT. It specifies CSVVSGVNQPQHF.

A remark on this clonotype: Germline and junction disagree at one end, which may indicate a read error. The chain combines TRBV6-2 or TRBV6-3 with TRBJ2-1; 9 nucleotides align to TRBD2. The CDR3 length is 15 residues. CDR1 is MNHEY and CDR2 is SVGEGT in the germline V gene. CDR3 sequence reads: CASNPRLAEGDEQFF. Here the CDR3 DNA reads TGTGCCAGCAACCCAAGACTAGCGGAAGGGGATGAGCAATTCTTC.

About this clonotype: The junction differs from germline at one of its ends, possibly a read error. The rearrangement links TRBV6-5 to TRBJ1-6, with unresolved D. The germline gives CDR1 MNHEY, CDR2 SVGAGI. The CDR3 totals 13 residues. The chain's CDR3 is CASRPMGNSPLHF. The CDR3 nucleotides read TGTGCCAGCAGACCCATGGGTAATTCACCTCTCCACTTT.

Turning to this clonotype: A much larger clone lies a single base off, so this may be a read error. V is TRBV19 and J is TRBJ1-2, with D unresolved. The CDR3 is 13 amino acids. The ends were cut back, 6 bases at V and 4 bases at J, with 12 bases in the middle. Germline V gene lookup returns CDR1 LNHDA and CDR2 SQIVND (reference sequence). CDR3 amino acids: CASSPELGYGYTF. The DNA for the CDR3 is TGTGCCAGTAGCCCGGAGCTCGGCTATGGCTACACCTTC.